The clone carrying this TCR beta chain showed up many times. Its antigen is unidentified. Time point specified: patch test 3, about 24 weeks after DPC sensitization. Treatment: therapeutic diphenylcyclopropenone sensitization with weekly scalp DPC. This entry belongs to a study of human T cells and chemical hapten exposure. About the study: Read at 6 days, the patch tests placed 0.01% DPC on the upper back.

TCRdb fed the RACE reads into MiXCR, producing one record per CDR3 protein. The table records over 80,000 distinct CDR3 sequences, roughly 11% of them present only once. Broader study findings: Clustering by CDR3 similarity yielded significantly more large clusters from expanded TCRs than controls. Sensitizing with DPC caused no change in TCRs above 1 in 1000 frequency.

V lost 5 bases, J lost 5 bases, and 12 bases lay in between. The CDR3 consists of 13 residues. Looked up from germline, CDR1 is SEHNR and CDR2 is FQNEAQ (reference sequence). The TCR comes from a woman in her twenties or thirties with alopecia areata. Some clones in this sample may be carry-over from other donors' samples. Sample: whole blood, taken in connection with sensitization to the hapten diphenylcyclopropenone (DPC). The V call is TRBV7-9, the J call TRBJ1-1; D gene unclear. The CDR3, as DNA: TGTGCCAGCAGCCCGGTTGGTGAAACTGAAGCTTTCTTT. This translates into CASSPVGETEAFF.